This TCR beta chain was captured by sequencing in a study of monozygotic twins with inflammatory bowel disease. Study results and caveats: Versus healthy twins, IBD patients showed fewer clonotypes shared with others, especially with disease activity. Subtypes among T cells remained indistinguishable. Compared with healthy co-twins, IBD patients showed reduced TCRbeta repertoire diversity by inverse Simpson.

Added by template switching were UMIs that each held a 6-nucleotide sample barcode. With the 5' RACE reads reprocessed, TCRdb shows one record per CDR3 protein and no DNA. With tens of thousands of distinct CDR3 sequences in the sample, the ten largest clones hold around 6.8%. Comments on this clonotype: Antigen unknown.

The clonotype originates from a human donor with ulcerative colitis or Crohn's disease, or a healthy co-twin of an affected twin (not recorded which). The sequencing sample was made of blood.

CDR3 sequence: CSARDRKGATGANVLTF. The chain recombines TRBV20-1 with TRBJ2-6; TCRdb names TRBD1, which stays unverified in the absence of DNA. The CDR3 is 17 amino acids. Germline-derived CDR1 and CDR2 are DFQATT and SNEGSKA (reference sequence).